Listed here is a single TCR beta chain. The sample is drawn from a study of blood T cell repertoires in COVID-19. As for the study in general: COVID-19 samples, acute and convalescent, were from the United States, Italy and Spain. From T cells, B-cell-depleted T cells, or PBMCs came the material, which was cDNA or gDNA.

The CDR3 loop spans 13 amino acids. Germline V gene lookup returns CDR1 GTSNPN and CDR2 SVGIG (reference sequence). Study processing details: The authors estimated nucleated cell counts from reference gene primer amplification. Profiled with immunoSEQ multiplex PCR; TCRdb holds only in-frame clones, not every one. V, J and clone size are those of that table, while D and trimming were read from the DNA. In the table there are about 200,000 clones, roughly 86% of which are singletons. This clonotype was obtained from a man between 18 and 29 years old with active or convalescent COVID-19. The sequenced material came from peripheral blood. The chain carries TRBV30 and TRBJ1-1; the match to TRBD1 covers 8 bases. CDR3 region: CAHGRQGTAEAFF. DNA of the CDR3: TGTGCACACGGTCGACAGGGGACGGCTGAAGCTTTCTTT.